The 15 T cell receptor beta chains listed next were all sequenced from one sample in a study of cytomegalovirus exposure and HLA in healthy donors. Produced via immunoSEQ multiplex PCR; TCRdb's table is partial and in-frame only. Of about 53,000 clones in the sample, around nine tenths were seen once. The sequencing sample was made of PBMCs. The receptor source for this set is a man younger than 30 in good health and CMV-seronegative.

V and J are TRBV27 and TRBJ2-1; D ambiguous. CDR3 length equals 13 residues. The germline V and J ends were trimmed by 3 bases and 8 bases, with 11 bases remaining between them. Germline-derived CDR1 and CDR2 are MNHEY and SMNVEV (reference sequence). The CDR3 protein is CASSFKLYDEQFF. DNA for the CDR3: TGTGCCAGCAGTTTCAAACTGTACGATGAGCAGTTCTTC.

Comment on this clone: The sample holds other DNA sequences that translate to the same CDR3. This chain joins TRBV9 and TRBJ1-1; TRBD1 matches at 8 bases. CDR1 and CDR2 (germline): SGDLS, YYNGEE. The CDR3 runs 15 residues. V was clipped by 0 bases and J by 4 bases; unmatched bases: 5. CDR3 protein: CASSVGGTGGTEAFF. In DNA, the CDR3 is TGTGCCAGCAGCGTAGGAGGGACAGGAGGCACTGAAGCTTTCTTT.

The chain uses TRBV27 and TRBJ2-2, with TRBD2 identical over 10 bases. Germline V gives CDR1 MNHEY, CDR2 SMNVEV (reference sequence). The CDR3 extends over 17 amino acids. Germline trimming cut 4 bases from V and 3 bases from J; bases unmatched to any gene: 8. The CDR3 spells CASSSLTSGPYTGELFF. DNA for the CDR3: TGTGCCAGCAGTTCCTTGACTAGCGGGCCGTACACCGGGGAGCTGTTTTTT.

The rearrangement uses TRBV29-1 and TRBJ2-7, with D possibly TRBD1 on 6 matching bases. V gave up 7 bases and J gave up 2 bases, with 21 bases separating them. The CDR3 runs to 15 residues. Germline V gives CDR1 SQVTM, CDR2 ANQGSEA. CDR3 coding DNA: TGCAGCGCCGTCGGTCTAGTTAAGGGGGCCTACGAGCAGTACTTC. It is translated as CSAVGLVKGAYEQYF.

A single count supports this clone. J is TRBJ1-1 and V is TRBV7-6, with no clear D. The CDR3 is 12 residues long. Trimming shortened V by 1 base and J by 5 bases, and 5 bases separated the two germline ends. Per germline, CDR1 SGHVS and CDR2 FNYEAQ. The chain's CDR3 is CASSLDGTEAFF. In DNA form, the CDR3 reads TGTGCCAGCAGCTTAGACGGGACTGAAGCTTTCTTT.

The chain uses TRBV29-1 and TRBJ1-1; 11 bases line up with TRBD1. Germline values: CDR1 SQVTM, CDR2 ANQGSEA. The J segment lost 0 bases and the V segment lost 7 bases, leaving 7 bases of the junction unmatched. There are 15 residues in the CDR3. CDR3 sequence: CSGEGGQGVNTEAFF. Written as DNA, the CDR3 is TGCAGCGGGGAAGGGGGACAGGGGGTGAACACTGAAGCTTTCTTT.

The V call is TRBV7-2, the J call TRBJ1-1; TRBD1 is a possible D gene (6 bases). V was pared by 6 bases and J by 0 bases, with 23 bases between. Germline CDR1 SGHTA, CDR2 FQGNSA. There are 18 residues in the CDR3. The CDR3 region has the DNA TGTGCCAGCAGGGATAGAGGGAGGGGGGGGTCCATGAACACTGAAGCTTTCTTT. This sequence encodes CASRDRGRGGSMNTEAFF. The variable domain in full, completed from reference TRBV7-2 and TRBJ1-1, reads GAGVSQSPSNKVTEKGKDVELRCDPISGHTALYWYRQSLGQGLEFLIYFQGNSAPDKSGLPSDRFSAERTGGSVSTLTIQRTQQEDSAVYLCASRDRGRGGSMNTEAFFGQGTRLTVV.

V is TRBV7-9 and J is TRBJ1-1, with D maybe TRBD1 (5 bases). This CDR3 spans 15 amino acids. Germline V CDR1 and CDR2: SEHNR, FQNEAQ (reference sequence). V was clipped by 5 bases and J by 1 base, with 14 bases between them. CDR3 sequence: CASSPHRGRNTEAFF. The CDR3 nucleotides are TGTGCCAGCAGCCCCCACCGGGGGAGGAACACTGAAGCTTTCTTT.

The chain joins TRBV11-3 to TRBJ1-1, with D possibly matching TRBD1 (5 bases). V lost 3 bases and J lost 4, with 15 bases in between. Germline lookup yields CDR1 SGHNT and CDR2 YENEEA. CDR3 size: 15 residues. The CDR3 sequence: CASSFRSRGTTEAFF. The CDR3 DNA is TGTGCCAGCAGCTTTCGTTCGCGGGGGACCACTGAAGCTTTCTTT.

The J gene is TRBJ2-7, the V gene TRBV29-1; the match to TRBD1 covers 7 bases. Germline trimming cut 4 bases from V and 3 bases from J; bases unmatched to any gene: 3. The CDR3 runs 12 residues. Germline V lookup: CDR1 SQVTM, CDR2 ANQGSEA. CDR3 residues: CSVADRNYEQYF. DNA for the CDR3: TGCAGCGTTGCGGACAGGAACTACGAGCAGTACTTC.

This clone has only one observation. The chain is built from TRBV5-1 and TRBJ1-2, with D uncertain. Germline V gene data show CDR1 as SGHRS and CDR2 as YFSETQ. V lost 4 bases, J lost 6 bases, and 16 bases lay in between. The CDR3 totals 14 residues. This chain's CDR3 is CASSPYSEANGYTF. CDR3 bases: TGCGCCAGCAGCCCCTACTCTGAGGCGAATGGCTACACCTTC. The full variable domain, its missing parts supplied by reference TRBV5-1 and TRBJ1-2, is KAGVTQTPRYLIKTRGQQVTLSCSPISGHRSVSWYQQTPGQGLQFLFEYFSETQRNKGNFPGRFSGRQFSNSRSEMNVSTLELGDSALYLCASSPYSEANGYTFGSGTRLTVV.

This chain uses TRBV5-1 with TRBJ1-1; D is unclear. The V end was cut by 6 bases, the J end by 0 bases, with 18 bases between. Germline values: CDR1 SGHRS, CDR2 YFSETQ. The CDR3 has 16 amino acids. This CDR3 is CASKSTSSPMNTEAFF. CDR3 nucleotides: TGCGCCAGCAAGAGCACTAGTTCTCCCATGAACACTGAAGCTTTCTTT.

The table lists this clone with a count of one. The chain uses TRBV7-8 and TRBJ2-1; D unresolved. The V gene's germline CDR1 is SGHVS and CDR2 FQNEAQ. Trimming shortened V by 1 base and J by 5 bases, and 6 bases separated the two germline ends. The CDR3 has 13 residues. The CDR3 DNA reads TGTGCCAGCAGCTTAGGGCAGAACAATGAGCAGTTCTTC. It codes for CASSLGQNNEQFF.

The chain links TRBV25-1 to TRBJ1-1, with 7 bases fitting TRBD1. J lost 5 bases, V lost 3 bases, and 9 bases had no gene match. The CDR3 runs to 15 residues. CDR1 is MGHDK, CDR2 SYGVNS, per germline. The CDR3 protein is CASSDPRTGETEAFF. The CDR3, as DNA: TGTGCCAGCAGTGATCCTCGAACAGGGGAAACTGAAGCTTTCTTT.

V is TRBV30 and J is TRBJ2-7; 10 bases agree with TRBD2. The germline gives CDR1 GTSNPN, CDR2 SVGIG (reference sequence). V trimming: 4 bases; J trimming: 7 bases; junction bases outside the gene matches: 7. The CDR3 has 13 residues. CDR3 loop: CAWTGTSAGEQYF. The CDR3 DNA is TGTGCCTGGACCGGGACTAGCGCTGGTGAGCAGTACTTC.